This TCR beta chain was obtained from a study of PD-1 blockade in mismatch repair-deficient tumors. Study in general: Patients had over ten mismatch repair-deficient cancer types and were previously treated and progressing.

All patients were mismatch repair deficient, assessed by either PCR or immunohistochemistry. A few pembrolizumab responders had their TCRs sequenced. Sequencing was performed with immunoSEQ multiplex PCR; in TCRdb, only in-frame clones are kept and a portion is missing. Counted here are about 49,000 clones, 77% occurring once; the ten biggest clones make up less than 3.5%. This clone occurred once. Its target is unknown. Germline values: CDR1 LGHNA, CDR2 YSLEER. V was pared by 0 bases and J by 0 bases, with 9 bases between. This CDR3 region has 15 residues. Overall study results and limits: Tumor-resident clones, often undetectable pretreatment in blood, expanded then contracted after pembrolizumab.

Specimen: PBMCs, collected before pembrolizumab treatment. The chain couples TRBV4-3 to TRBJ2-7; weak D call: TRBD2 (6 bases). This clonotype originated in an adult with mismatch repair-deficient cancer. The CDR3 region is CASSQELASSYEQYF. The DNA for the CDR3 is TGCGCCAGCAGCCAAGAGCTAGCGAGCTCCTACGAGCAGTACTTC.